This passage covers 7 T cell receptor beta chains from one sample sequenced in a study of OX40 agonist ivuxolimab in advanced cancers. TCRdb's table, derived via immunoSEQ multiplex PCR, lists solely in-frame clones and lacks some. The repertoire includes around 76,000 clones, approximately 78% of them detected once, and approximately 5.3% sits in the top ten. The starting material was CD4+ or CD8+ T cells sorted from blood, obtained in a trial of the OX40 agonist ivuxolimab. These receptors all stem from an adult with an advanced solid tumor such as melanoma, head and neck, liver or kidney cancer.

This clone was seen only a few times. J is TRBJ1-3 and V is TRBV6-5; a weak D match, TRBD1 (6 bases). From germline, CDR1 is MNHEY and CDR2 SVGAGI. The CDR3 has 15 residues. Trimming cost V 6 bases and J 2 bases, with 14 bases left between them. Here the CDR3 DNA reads TGTGCCAGCAGCCCACAGGGTGGACCTGGAAACACCATATATTTT. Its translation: CASSPQGGPGNTIYF.

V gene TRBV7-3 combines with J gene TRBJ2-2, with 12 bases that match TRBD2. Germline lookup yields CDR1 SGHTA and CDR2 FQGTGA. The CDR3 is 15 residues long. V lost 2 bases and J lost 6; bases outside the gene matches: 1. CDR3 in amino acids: CASSLLAGGPGELFF. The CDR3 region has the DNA TGTGCCAGCAGCTTACTAGCGGGAGGGCCCGGGGAGCTGTTTTTT.

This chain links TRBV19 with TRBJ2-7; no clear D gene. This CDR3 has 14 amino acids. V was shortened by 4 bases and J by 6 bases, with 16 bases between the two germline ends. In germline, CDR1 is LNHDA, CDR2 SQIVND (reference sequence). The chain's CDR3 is CASSTPDRRSEQYF. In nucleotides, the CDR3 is TGTGCCAGTAGTACGCCCGATAGGCGAAGCGAGCAGTACTTC.

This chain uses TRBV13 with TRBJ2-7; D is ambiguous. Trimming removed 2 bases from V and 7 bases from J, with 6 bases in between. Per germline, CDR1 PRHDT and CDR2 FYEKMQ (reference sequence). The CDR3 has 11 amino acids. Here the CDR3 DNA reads TGTGCCAGCAGCTTAATTGGAGAGCAGTACTTC. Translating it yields CASSLIGEQYF. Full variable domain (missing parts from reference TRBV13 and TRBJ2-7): AAGVIQSPRHLIKEKRETATLKCYPIPRHDTVYWYQQGPGQDPQFLISFYEKMQSDKGSIPDRFSAQQFSDYHSELNMSSLELGDSALYFCASSLIGEQYFGPGTRLTVT.

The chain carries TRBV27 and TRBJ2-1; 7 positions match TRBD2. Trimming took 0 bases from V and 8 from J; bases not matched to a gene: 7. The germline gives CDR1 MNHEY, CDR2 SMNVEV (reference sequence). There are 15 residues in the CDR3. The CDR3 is CASSLSGGPYHEQFF. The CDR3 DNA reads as TGTGCCAGCAGTTTATCGGGAGGGCCTTATCATGAGCAGTTCTTC.

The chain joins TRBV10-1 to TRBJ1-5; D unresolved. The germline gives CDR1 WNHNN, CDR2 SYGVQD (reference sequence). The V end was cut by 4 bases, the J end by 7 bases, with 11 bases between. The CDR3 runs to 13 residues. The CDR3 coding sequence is TGCGCCAGCAGTGCCGGGGAGAGGCAGCCCCAGCATTTT. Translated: CASSAGERQPQHF.

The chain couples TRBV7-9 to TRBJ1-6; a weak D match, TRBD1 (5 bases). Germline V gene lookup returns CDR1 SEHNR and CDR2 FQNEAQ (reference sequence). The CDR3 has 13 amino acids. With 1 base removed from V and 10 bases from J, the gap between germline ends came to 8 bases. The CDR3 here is CASSLGGPSPLHF. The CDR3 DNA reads TGTGCCAGCAGCTTAGGGGGCCCATCACCCCTCCACTTT.